This T cell receptor (beta chain) was sequenced in a study of cytomegalovirus exposure and HLA in healthy donors. Study observations and caveats: Specificity for CMV antigens was confirmed in vitro for a few of the CMV-associated chains.

As concerns this clone: The target antigen is unknown.

The PCR ran on 60 Vbeta and 13 Jbeta primers. Profiling relied on immunoSEQ multiplex PCR, and the TCRdb table lists in-frame clones only, not all of them. The table shows approximately 69,000 clones, with about 74% occurring only once. This sequence originates from a woman younger than 45 in good health and CMV-seropositive. What was sequenced was PBMCs.

The CDR3 protein is CASSQVQGPNQPQHF. DNA of the CDR3: TGCGCCAGCAGCCAAGTACAGGGCCCCAATCAGCCCCAGCATTTT. The chain couples TRBV4-3 to TRBJ1-5, with TRBD1 as a possible D gene (6 bases). The germline gives CDR1 LGHNA, CDR2 YSLEER. V lost 1 base and J 3 bases, leaving 10 bases between the germline ends. CDR3 length equals 15 residues.